The 28 T cell receptor beta chains in this list originate from one sample, sequenced in a study of blood T cell repertoires in COVID-19. Libraries were prepared by immunoSEQ multiplex PCR; TCRdb keeps only in-frame clonotypes and omits some of them. The table has 450,000 or so clones, roughly nine tenths seen once. The sample taken for sequencing was peripheral blood. The receptors originated from a man between 18 and 35 years old with COVID-19, enrolled during active disease.

Written as DNA, the CDR3 is TGTGCCAGCAGCCCAGGGCCTGCTAGCGGTTACACCGGGGAGCTGTTTTTT. It specifies CASSPGPASGYTGELFF. The chain couples TRBV3-1 (or the pseudogene TRBV3-2) to TRBJ2-2, with TRBD2 matching 7 bases. The CDR3 length is 17 residues. Losses at the gene ends were 4 bases for V and 3 bases for J; bases not matched to a gene: 11. Germline V CDR1 and CDR2: LGHDT, YNNKEL (reference sequence).

The rearrangement links TRBV5-4 to TRBJ2-7, with 8 bases matching TRBD1. The germline gives CDR1 SGHNT, CDR2 YYREEE (reference sequence). The ends lost 4 bases at V and 1 base at J; junction bases unmatched: 7. The CDR3 extends over 15 amino acids. In DNA form, the CDR3 reads TGTGCCAGCAGCCAGGACAGGGCAAGATCCTACGAGCAGTACTTC. Translating it yields CASSQDRARSYEQYF.

The rearrangement uses TRBV25-1 and TRBJ1-2, with D possibly being TRBD1 (5 bases). Germline V gives CDR1 MGHDK, CDR2 SYGVNS. Trimming cost V 5 bases and J 4 bases, with 8 bases left between them. CDR3 size: 12 residues. The CDR3 bases are TGTGCCAGCAGTCGGGGGGGCTATGGCTACACCTTC. Its translation: CASSRGGYGYTF.

The genes are TRBV7-9 and TRBJ1-1; 7 positions agree with TRBD1. Germline CDR1 and CDR2: SEHNR and FQNEAQ (reference sequence). V dropped 5 bases and J dropped 0; count of bases not matched to a gene: 6. The CDR3 consists of 15 residues. Here the CDR3 reads CASSAMDRLNTEAFF. The CDR3 nucleotides read TGTGCCAGCAGCGCCATGGACAGGTTGAACACTGAAGCTTTCTTT.

About this clone: In the same sample, other DNA sequences code for this CDR3. This chain joins TRBV6-1 and TRBJ1-5; D call uncertain. The V end was cut by 1 base, the J end by 0 bases, with 7 bases between. Germline CDR1 MNHNS, CDR2 SASEGT. This CDR3 has 15 amino acids. The CDR3 region has the DNA TGTGCCAGCAGTGAAGGAGGGTATAGCAATCAGCCCCAGCATTTT. Its protein product is CASSEGGYSNQPQHF.

V gene TRBV29-1 combines with J gene TRBJ2-1; 10 bases match TRBD2. From germline, CDR1 is SQVTM and CDR2 ANQGSEA. CDR3 size: 13 residues. After removal of 4 bases from V and 6 bases from J, the junction contained 3 bases not matched to a gene. CDR3 amino acids: CSVGTSGPNEQFF. In DNA, the CDR3 is TGCAGCGTTGGGACTAGCGGTCCCAATGAGCAGTTCTTC.

The V gene is TRBV6-1, the J gene TRBJ1-2; D not resolved. V gave up 0 bases and J gave up 2 bases, with 7 bases separating them. There are 14 residues in the CDR3. Germline CDR1 and CDR2: MNHNS and SASEGT. The CDR3 nucleotides read TGTGCCAGCAGTGAAGCGCCAGGAAACTATGGCTACACCTTC. Translating gives CASSEAPGNYGYTF.

J is TRBJ2-3 and V is TRBV7-2; a weak D match, TRBD1 (5 bases). CDR3 length: 16 amino acids. V was cut by 4 bases and J by 0 bases, with 14 bases left in between. The V gene's germline CDR1 is SGHTA and CDR2 FQGNSA. The CDR3 reads CASSSVRQKSTDTQYF. The CDR3 nucleotides read TGTGCCAGCAGCTCCGTAAGACAGAAGAGCACAGATACGCAGTATTTT.

V usage is TRBV9 and J usage is TRBJ2-7; 10 bases agree with TRBD2. Germline V gene data show CDR1 as SGDLS and CDR2 as YYNGEE. The junction had 16 bases not matched to a gene; V was cut back by 3 bases and J by 7 bases. The length of the CDR3 is 17 residues. CDR3 nucleotide sequence: TGTGCCAGCAGCGATCGGATCGACCTAGCGGGAGTTGGAGAGCAGTACTTC. Residues: CASSDRIDLAGVGEQYF.

V gene TRBV29-1 combines with J gene TRBJ2-1; D is uncertain. The CDR3 is made up of 12 amino acids. Looked up from germline, CDR1 is SQVTM and CDR2 is ANQGSEA. Trimming took 3 bases from V and 15 from J, leaving 18 bases between them. CDR3: CSVDLPKLEVFF. In DNA form, the CDR3 reads TGCAGCGTTGACCTTCCAAAGCTAGAGGTGTTCTTC.

This clone was seen only a few times. The V and J genes are TRBV19 and TRBJ2-7; TRBD1 might be the D (5 bases). CDR1 LNHDA and CDR2 SQIVND come from the germline V gene (reference sequence). V lost 2 bases and J 1 base, leaving 6 bases between the germline ends. The CDR3 sequence is 13 residues long. The CDR3 DNA sequence: TGTGCCAGTAGTATATCAGGGTCCTACGAGCAGTACTTC. Protein: CASSISGSYEQYF.

J is TRBJ1-5 and V is TRBV6-5; 7 bases agree with TRBD1. This CDR3 has 12 amino acids. V lost 6 bases, J lost 9 bases, and 5 bases stayed unmatched. Germline V lookup: CDR1 MNHEY, CDR2 SVGAGI. The CDR3 nucleotides read TGTGCCAGCAGACAGGGGCAGGGGCCCCAGCATTTT. It codes for CASRQGQGPQHF.

This clone was seen only once. The chain links TRBV21-1 to TRBJ1-4; TRBD1 was called by the table and not checked on the DNA. TRBV21-1 is a pseudogene segment. CDR3 length: 14 residues. The CDR3 protein is CASSNTGGEEKLFF. The CDR3 nucleotides read TGTGCCAGCAGCAACACAGGGGGGGAAGAAAAACTGTTTTTT.

The rearrangement joins TRBV6-5 to TRBJ2-7, with TRBD1 matching 9 bases. Germline V gene lookup returns CDR1 MNHEY and CDR2 SVGAGI. The CDR3 extends over 15 amino acids. Trimming at V came to 4 bases and at J to 0 bases, leaving 4 bases not matched to a gene. The DNA of the CDR3 is TGTGCCAGCAGTTCACCGGGACAGGGCTCCTACGAGCAGTACTTC. Translated: CASSSPGQGSYEQYF.

V and J are TRBV5-4 and TRBJ2-1; TRBD2 aligns across 12 bases. CDR1 is SGHNT and CDR2 is YYREEE in the germline V gene (reference sequence). The CDR3 contains 16 residues. The V gene end was trimmed by 4 bases and the J gene end by 6 bases; junction bases not matched to a gene: 8. Here the CDR3 reads CASSPTSGGFSNEQFF. In nucleotides, the CDR3 is TGTGCCAGCAGCCCTACTAGCGGGGGGTTTTCCAATGAGCAGTTCTTC.

This chain joins TRBV9 and TRBJ2-3; 7 positions agree with TRBD1. Germline CDR1 SGDLS, CDR2 YYNGEE. The length of the CDR3 is 15 residues. Trimming cost V 4 bases and J 3 bases; bases outside gene matches: 8. The CDR3 loop reads CASSPRQGQTDTQYF. The CDR3, as DNA: TGTGCCAGCAGCCCGCGACAGGGTCAGACAGATACGCAGTATTTT.

The V and J genes are TRBV29-1 and TRBJ1-2; maybe TRBD1 (6 bases). Germline lookup yields CDR1 SQVTM and CDR2 ANQGSEA. CDR3 length equals 10 residues. V lost 5 bases and J lost 6, with 7 bases in between. In DNA, the CDR3 is TGCAGCGTTCGGACAGATGGCTACACCTTC. Translated: CSVRTDGYTF.

The rearrangement joins TRBV4-1 to TRBJ2-1; TRBD2 matches at 11 bases. Germline V lookup: CDR1 MGHRA, CDR2 YSYEKL. The CDR3 is made up of 16 amino acids. Trimming at V came to 4 bases and at J to 0 bases, leaving 2 bases not matched to a gene. The CDR3 region has the DNA TGCGCCAGCAGCCGTAGCGGGAGGGGCTCCTACAATGAGCAGTTCTTC. Translating gives CASSRSGRGSYNEQFF.

The chain has TRBV29-1 and TRBJ1-1; the match to TRBD1 covers 8 bases. CDR3 size: 14 residues. With V trimmed by 6 bases and J by 0 bases, 6 bases remained unmatched. The V gene's germline CDR1 is SQVTM and CDR2 ANQGSEA. This CDR3 reads CSVGRQGMNTEAFF. The CDR3 nucleotides read TGCAGCGTGGGACGACAGGGGATGAACACTGAAGCTTTCTTT.

This clone showed up just once. The DNA for the CDR3 is TGTGCCAGCAGTCGGACAGGCCACAATCAGCCCCAGCATTTT. Translation gives CASSRTGHNQPQHF. The chain uses TRBV6-2 or TRBV6-3 and TRBJ1-5; TRBD1 matches at 7 bases. This CDR3 contains 14 residues. Germline V lookup: CDR1 MNHEY, CDR2 SVGEGT. Trimming cost V 5 bases and J 3 bases; bases outside gene matches: 4.

The chain recombines TRBV12-3 or TRBV12-4 with TRBJ2-2, with D maybe TRBD1 (6 bases). The V gene lost 6 bases and the J gene lost 6 bases, with 11 bases spanning the gap. The CDR3 spans 13 residues. In DNA, the CDR3 is TGTGCCAGCAGATCGCAGGGGCCCGGGGAGCTGTTTTTT. Its translation is CASRSQGPGELFF.

The rearrangement joins TRBV12-5 to TRBJ1-2; D is ambiguous. V was clipped by 1 base and J by 3 bases, with 6 bases between them. The CDR3 runs to 13 residues. The germline V gene encodes CDR1 LGHNT and CDR2 FRNRAP. Written as DNA, the CDR3 is TGTGCTAGTGGTTTGGGACACTACTATGGCTACACCTTC. Translating it yields CASGLGHYYGYTF.

The rearrangement uses TRBV2 and TRBJ2-1; unclear D gene. There are 13 residues in the CDR3. From germline, CDR1 is SNHLY and CDR2 FYNNEI. Trimming shortened V by 6 bases and J by 10 bases, and 16 bases separated the two germline ends. The CDR3 loop is CASSPALISEQFF. Here the CDR3 DNA reads TGTGCCAGCAGCCCCGCCTTGATAAGCGAGCAGTTCTTC.

The rearrangement joins TRBV6-4 to TRBJ1-1; D gene uncertain. Germline V lookup: CDR1 MRHNA, CDR2 SNTAGT. There are 15 residues in the CDR3. V was pared by 3 bases and J by 3 bases, with 14 bases between. The CDR3: CASSENHNSYTEAFF. CDR3 coding DNA: TGTGCCAGCAGTGAGAATCACAACAGTTACACTGAAGCTTTCTTT.

The chain joins TRBV5-1 to TRBJ1-2; possible D gene TRBD1, 6 bases. The CDR3 totals 15 residues. The germline CDR1 and CDR2 sequences are SGHRS and YFSETQ. Between the trimmed V and J ends, which lost 0 bases and 4 bases, there was a span of 13 bases. The CDR3 protein is CASSLARTESYGYTF. CDR3 bases: TGCGCCAGCAGCTTGGCCAGGACAGAGAGCTATGGCTACACCTTC.

This chain uses TRBV18 with TRBJ2-5; D may be TRBD2 (5 bases). The germline V and J ends were trimmed by 5 bases and 5 bases, with 12 bases remaining between them. This CDR3 region has 13 residues. Germline CDR1 and CDR2: KGHSH and LQKENI. The CDR3 loop reads CASSTSSGETQYF. The CDR3 DNA reads TGTGCCAGCTCAACCTCGTCGGGGGAGACCCAGTACTTC.

The chain couples TRBV7-8 to TRBJ2-5; 9 positions match TRBD2. CDR1 is SGHVS, CDR2 FQNEAQ, per germline. After removal of 6 bases from V and 2 bases from J, the junction contained 7 bases not matched to a gene. This CDR3 comprises 15 residues. CDR3 in DNA: TGTGCCAGCAGTTACCTAGCGGGGAAGCAAGAGACCCAGTACTTC. As protein: CASSYLAGKQETQYF.

V gene TRBV19 combines with J gene TRBJ1-5; D may be TRBD1 (5 bases). The CDR3 is 15 residues long. The V gene's germline CDR1 is LNHDA and CDR2 SQIVND (reference sequence). Trimming took off 7 bases at V and 1 base at J, with 14 bases between the two ends. CDR3 coding DNA: TGTGCCAGTACCCGCCGGGGGGTAAGCAATCAGCCCCAGCATTTT. This codes for CASTRRGVSNQPQHF.